These T cell receptor beta chains were read from a single sample in a study of blood T cells in healthy people across ages. TCRdb called the 5' RACE reads again in MiXCR, with one record for every CDR3 protein. The profile covers around 620,000 distinct CDR3 sequences, with about 25% appearing a single time and less than 20% taken by the ten largest. What was sequenced was blood. The receptors were sampled from a woman between 70 and 85 years old in good health. Each CDR3 is given with its conserved first and last residue. Size tells how often a clone was seen (once, few, many) or the class of an expanded clone, and some rows leave it out.

j_call v_call clone_size cdr3_aa
TRBJ2-3 TRBV5-6 few CASSLGAGGPDTQYF
TRBJ2-3 TRBV3-1 . CASSQVWGSSTDTQYF
TRBJ1-5 TRBV19 . CASSIPRGSNQPQHF
TRBJ2-1 TRBV6-2/TRBV6-3 few CASALAGGDNEQFF
TRBJ2-2 TRBV12-5 . CASGPGQLANTGELFF
TRBJ2-3 TRBV29-1 few CSVVARGTDTQYF
TRBJ2-5 TRBV7-9 . CASSRRGTSVQETQYF
TRBJ2-1 TRBV3-1 . CAGTMTSGLNNEQFF
TRBJ1-1 TRBV7-3 few CASSLTRGHTEAFF
TRBJ2-7 TRBV18 few CASPVRPAYEQYF
TRBJ2-4 TRBV7-2 . CASSQTGSWNIQYF
TRBJ2-7 TRBV20-1 few CSASATGTSGYEQYF
TRBJ2-7 TRBV14 . CASSQESAVYEQYF
TRBJ1-2 TRBV20-1 few CSAGQGNYGYTF
TRBJ1-4 TRBV29-1 . CSVELLNDSDEKLFF
TRBJ2-5 TRBV24-1 . CATSDPLGGTQYF
TRBJ2-3 TRBV5-1 few CASSHGTGTTDTQYF
TRBJ2-5 TRBV27 . CASSPTGRGETQYF
TRBJ1-1 TRBV28 few CASSMGGGNTEAFF
TRBJ2-5 TRBV5-1 . CASSLDSPDRETQYF
TRBJ2-7 TRBV21-1 . CASSKESGRDQVSF
TRBJ2-6 TRBV29-1 few CSALRTGTSGADVLTF
TRBJ1-1 TRBV12-3/TRBV12-4 . CASSWKEGTEAFF
TRBJ1-1 TRBV20-1 . CSARDQGPAFF
TRBJ1-2 TRBV18 . CASSPVQGSPGYGYTF
TRBJ2-7 TRBV28 . CASSSDRGKYEQYF
TRBJ2-7 TRBV29-1 . CSSWGTGGSYEQYF
TRBJ2-2 TRBV7-7 . CASSNTRGTYYTGELFF
TRBJ2-5 TRBV3-1 few CASNQIRQLEETQYF
. TRBV20-1 . CSARRGGGGGPNEQFF
TRBJ1-5 TRBV7-9 . CASSRAGDPRQPQHF
TRBJ2-7 TRBV5-1 . CASSVGFGTGTYEQYF
TRBJ2-3 TRBV29-1 . CSVDAKTSGRGDTQYF
TRBJ2-7 TRBV2 . CASSPLSGSSYEQYF
TRBJ2-7 TRBV4-2 . CASSQDPSQEYEQYF
TRBJ1-2 TRBV18 . CASSPAGTGNYGYTF
TRBJ1-6 TRBV25-1 . CASRDRGNNPPLHF
TRBJ2-7 TRBV20-1 . CSARGGTSAYEQYF
TRBJ2-4 TRBV7-9 . CASGFDASGGAEAKNIQYF
TRBJ1-2 TRBV20-1 . CSARDVTPGQDGYGYTF
TRBJ1-4 TRBV18 . CASSPLEGRGTTNEKLFF
TRBJ2-1 TRBV29-1 . CSVEARVGNGGLLSSYNEQFF
TRBJ1-5 TRBV6-1 . CASSAERGGQPQHF
TRBJ2-7 TRBV5-1 few CASSLDRAEQYF
TRBJ2-3 TRBV24-1 . CATSDSSAGKGTQYF
TRBJ2-5 TRBV3-1 . CASRKRSGGGETQYF